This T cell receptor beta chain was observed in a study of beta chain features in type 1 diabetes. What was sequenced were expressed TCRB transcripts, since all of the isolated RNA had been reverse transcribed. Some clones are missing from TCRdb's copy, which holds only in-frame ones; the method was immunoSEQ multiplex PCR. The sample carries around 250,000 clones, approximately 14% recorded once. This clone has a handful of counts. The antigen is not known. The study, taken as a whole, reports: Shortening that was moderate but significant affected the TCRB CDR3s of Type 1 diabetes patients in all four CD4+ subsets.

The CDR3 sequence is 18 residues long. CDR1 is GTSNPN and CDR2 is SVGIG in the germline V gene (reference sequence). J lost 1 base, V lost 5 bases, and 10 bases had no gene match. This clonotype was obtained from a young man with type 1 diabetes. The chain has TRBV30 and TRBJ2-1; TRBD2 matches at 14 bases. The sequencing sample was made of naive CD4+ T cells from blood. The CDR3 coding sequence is TGTGCCTGGCGTCCCGGGACTAGCGGGAGTAGGTCCTACAATGAGCAGTTCTTC. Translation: CAWRPGTSGSRSYNEQFF.